This entry is about one T cell receptor beta chain. Its antigen is as yet unknown. The CDR3 length is 14 residues. Germline CDR1 is MDHEN and CDR2 is SYDVKM. V dropped 6 bases and J dropped 3; count of bases not matched to a gene: 5. The sample originates from a study of OX40 agonist ivuxolimab in advanced cancers. In the study overall: Cohort: more than 75% men, mean age around 60, aged roughly 23 to 90.

Findings and limits, study-wide: Both CD4+ and CD8+ T cell populations in blood had undergone clonal expansion by week 6 at 0.1 to 3.0 mg/kg. More expanded clones were seen, on average, in CD8+ T cells than in CD4+.

The table came from immunoSEQ multiplex PCR; TCRdb's copy has only in-frame clones and leaves some out. The sample lists about 30,000 clones; less than 90% were seen once. The TCR was taken from an adult with an advanced solid tumor such as melanoma, head and neck, liver or kidney cancer. The specimen was CD4+ or CD8+ T cells sorted from blood, collected in a trial of the OX40 agonist ivuxolimab. The rearrangement joins TRBV28 to TRBJ2-3; TRBD1 matches at 8 bases. CDR3 region: CASSAGTGTDTQYF. CDR3 nucleotides: TGTGCCAGCAGCGCCGGGACAGGAACAGATACGCAGTATTTT.